This T cell receptor beta chain was identified in a study of CD4+ T cells in melanoma. Assay used: immunoSEQ multiplex PCR; TCRdb lists only in-frame clones, some missing. The repertoire has approximately 16,000 clones, more than 55% of them found once; the top ten carry about 14%. CDR1 is LNHNV, CDR2 YYDKDF, per germline (reference sequence). This CDR3 has 16 amino acids. The V and J ends lost 0 bases and 5 bases respectively, with 14 bases between them. Sequencing was carried out using cells from a culture (not recorded whether cultured in vitro). The chain couples TRBV15 to TRBJ1-3, with a weak D call TRBD1 (5 bases). The origin of this receptor is a human donor with melanoma. The CDR3 loop is CATSRDPGGSRNTIYF. CDR3 sequence (DNA): TGTGCCACCAGCAGAGATCCTGGGGGGAGTCGAAACACCATATATTTT.